This T cell receptor (beta chain) was sequenced during a study of shared clonotypes between healthy human individuals (dated by TCRdb to the early 2020s). With regard to the full study: Three men and a couple of women, aged 18 to 49 years, made up the cohort. Leukapheresis yielded between about 0.94 and 9.5 billion PBMCs per donor. Per donor, three plates each were used for CD4 naive and CD4 memory, two for CD8 naive, and one for CD8 memory. To estimate repertoire size and how much clonotype sharing occurs between individuals, the study deeply sequenced the blood TCR repertoires of several healthy adults. Different laboratories and diverse techniques were used to prepare libraries and sequence TCR repertoires, to increase sequencing depth and limit assay-specific biases. The paper as a whole reports these results and caveats: Naive subsets generally had larger estimated clonotype richness than memory subsets did. Sampling was restricted to blood, and TCR repertoires in tissues likely differ from the TCR repertoires found in blood. Because the study included a small number of donors, the genetic and exposure-history diversity represented was limited. Pairwise subsampling led to the expectation that sequencing depth would affect the degree of clonotype sharing among donors. Even with the large sequencing depth, rarefaction of the sorted-subset datasets indicated that sequencing was incomplete. Compared with non-shared clonotypes, the clonotypes found in all four sorted-subset donors had higher generation probabilities. Approximately 5% of naive CD4, more than 3% of naive CD8, about 2.4% of memory CD4, and 0.4% of memory CD8 clonotypes were shared across a few donors.

About this clone itself: Which antigen it targets is not known. No base quality information exists; no much larger clone differs at one position.

CD8 naive samples consisted of CD45RO-negative cells that were positively selected for CCR7, yielding a CD45RA+CCR7+ population without TemRA cells. Donors were healthy HIV-negative adults with no recently reported acute infections or vaccinations. Every donor was a Caucasian adult residing in Nashville, Tennessee, USA. Blood was obtained by leukapheresis, after which PBMCs were separated by Ficoll-Histopaque density gradient centrifugation and cryopreserved in liquid nitrogen vapor phase. Analytical flow cytometry was used to check the purity and quantity of each magnetically sorted T cell population. Genomic DNA was isolated from every sorted fraction and measured by UV absorbance on a Nanodrop 2000c. Using the deep immunoSEQ assay, multiplex PCR amplified TCR CDR3 regions from genomic DNA. Extracted genomic DNA from each cell subset was spread evenly across all wells of several immunoSEQ 96-well plates, with each plate serving as a replicate. For sorted subsets, 150 to 200 ng genomic DNA, equal to approximately 30,000 T cell genomes, was loaded into each replicate PCR. The purified libraries were quantified using a Qubit 3.0 fluorometer, sized with a Bioanalyzer 2100, and then quantified again using the KAPA Library Quantification kit. Every immunoSEQ 96-well plate was sequenced on a separate single-read 150-cycle Illumina NextSeq 550 flow cell. In the authors' own workflow: Because the immunoSEQ output held only junctional sequences and lacked quality scores, the filtering could not match the filtering applied to full-length reads. Sequences were annotated with PyIR, a Python wrapper for IgBLAST v1.9, using IMGT germline references to assign V/J genes and CDR3. Reads were removed for weak V/J assignments (E-value above 1e-6), missing CDR3, stop codons, out-of-frame junctions, or ambiguous translated residues. V3J clonotypes were defined as sequences sharing the same inferred V gene, J gene, and CDR3 amino acid sequence. To compute the percentage overlap between repertoires, the number of shared unique clonotypes was divided by the size of the smaller repertoire. Richness of each repertoire was evaluated using RTK rarefaction, the Chao1 estimator, and Recon v2.1 estimates of unobserved clonotypes. OLGA was used to compute generation probabilities for all TCRbeta clonotypes that the gDNA method yielded from a handful of donors. Sourced from immuneACCESS, this table was stored by TCRdb with only in-frame sequences that have V and J called. A share of the clones is absent; for the studies checked, an unresolved V gene accounts for under half, and the remainder has no known explanation. V and J calls and clone size are given by that table; D and trimming were obtained from the DNA. This sample holds 450,000 to 700,000 clones; nearly 97% were observed only once. The ten biggest clones cover 0.09% to 0.13% of the sample.

V lost 5 bases and J lost 0 bases, and the count of bases not matched to a germline gene is 8. The germline V gene encodes CDR1 MNHEY and CDR2 SMNVEV (reference sequence). CDR3 length: 17 amino acids, cysteine to phenylalanine. Here the CDR3 DNA is all that survives: 51 bases in frame from base 1. Material for sequencing was naive CD8+ T cells sorted from blood. The cell subset or site label on this specimen signifies: CD45RA+CCR7+. The origin of this receptor is a woman aged 30 to 39 in good health. The rearranged chain carries TRBV27 and TRBJ2-3, with 10 bases matching TRBD2. This receptor has the CDR3 CASSTPTSGNSTDTQYF. The DNA reads as follows: TGTGCCAGCAGTACACCCACTAGCGGGAATAGCACAGATACGCAGTATTTT.